A single sample is the source of the 14 T cell receptor beta chains below, sequenced in a study of OX40 agonist ivuxolimab in advanced cancers. The method was immunoSEQ multiplex PCR; TCRdb's version includes in-frame clones alone and lacks a portion of them. This table holds fewer than 30,000 clones, 85% found once. The specimen comprised CD4+ or CD8+ T cells sorted from blood, sampled in a trial of the OX40 agonist ivuxolimab. All receptors derive from an adult with an advanced solid tumor such as melanoma, head and neck, liver or kidney cancer.

V usage is TRBV7-3 and J usage is TRBJ2-1; D is unresolved. CDR1 and CDR2 (germline): SGHTA, FQGTGA. V lost 0 bases, J lost 0 bases, and 9 bases lay in between. The CDR3 is made up of 16 amino acids. Written as DNA, the CDR3 is TGTGCCAGCAGCTTAACCTTCAAGAGCTCCTACAATGAGCAGTTCTTC. Its protein product is CASSLTFKSSYNEQFF.

The J gene is TRBJ1-1, the V gene TRBV7-2; TRBD1 matches at 7 bases. Germline V CDR1 and CDR2: SGHTA, FQGNSA. This CDR3 contains 15 residues. Germline trimming cut 2 bases from V and 1 base from J; bases unmatched to any gene: 4. The CDR3: CASSLSRGRNTEAFF. The DNA of the CDR3 is TGTGCCAGCAGCTTATCAAGGGGGCGGAACACTGAAGCTTTCTTT.

The V call is TRBV11-2, the J call TRBJ2-7, with 9 positions matching TRBD1. The CDR3 sequence is 14 residues long. Germline CDR1 is SGHAT and CDR2 is FQNNGV. Losses at the gene ends were 1 base for V and 4 bases for J; bases not matched to a gene: 2. The chain's CDR3 is CASSLVGQGYEQYF. CDR3 bases: TGTGCCAGCAGCTTAGTGGGACAGGGTTACGAGCAGTACTTC.

The chain has TRBV4-1 and TRBJ1-6; D not certain. V lost 1 base and J 4 bases, leaving 26 bases between the germline ends. This CDR3 has 21 residues. The germline V gene encodes CDR1 MGHRA and CDR2 YSYEKL. The CDR3 loop reads CASSQGPLYRTELLYNSPLHF. In DNA form, the CDR3 reads TGCGCCAGCAGCCAAGGCCCTCTCTACCGCACCGAACTCCTATATAATTCACCCCTCCACTTT.

The table lists this clone with a count of one. The chain joins TRBV7-9 to TRBJ2-4; 8 nucleotides match TRBD1. The CDR3 has 15 amino acids. Germline lookup yields CDR1 SEHNR and CDR2 FQNEAQ (reference sequence). V shed 4 bases, J shed 5 bases, and the junction held 7 bases outside the gene matches. CDR3 DNA: TGTGCCAGCAGCTCGATCTCGGACAGGGAAAACATTCAGTACTTC. Encoded protein: CASSSISDRENIQYF.

The genes are TRBV7-9 and TRBJ2-2; the D is unclear. Germline CDR1 SEHNR, CDR2 FQNEAQ (reference sequence). Between the trimmed V and J ends, which lost 2 bases and 6 bases, there was a span of 10 bases. The CDR3 consists of 14 residues. The CDR3, as DNA: TGTGCCAGCAGCTTATTAGAGTATCCCGGGGAGCTGTTTTTT. Its translation: CASSLLEYPGELFF.

The J gene is TRBJ2-5, the V gene TRBV2; TRBD1 aligns across 12 bases. Germline assignment: CDR1 SNHLY and CDR2 FYNNEI. Trimming took 7 bases from V and 5 from J; bases not matched to a gene: 11. There are 16 residues in the CDR3. CDR3 residues: CASMAPRDRGLETQYF. CDR3 DNA: TGTGCCAGCATGGCGCCTCGGGACAGGGGGCTGGAGACCCAGTACTTC.

V and J are TRBV11-2 and TRBJ1-2; no reliable D call. V shed 1 base and J shed 5 bases, with 5 bases lying between them. The CDR3 totals 12 residues. Germline V CDR1 and CDR2: SGHAT, FQNNGV. CDR3 bases: TGTGCCAGCAGCTTAGGGGAATATGGCTACACCTTC. The encoded protein is CASSLGEYGYTF.

The table lists this clone with a count of one. V gene TRBV7-9 combines with J gene TRBJ1-5, with 12 nucleotides matching TRBD1. From germline, CDR1 is SEHNR and CDR2 FQNEAQ (reference sequence). This CDR3 region has 15 residues. After removal of 6 bases from V and 7 bases from J, the junction contained 7 bases not matched to a gene. In nucleotides, the CDR3 is TGTGCCAGCAGTTCCGGGACAGGGGGCGGCCAGCCCCAGCATTTT. Translation gives CASSSGTGGGQPQHF.

The J gene is TRBJ2-3, the V gene TRBV13; 15 bases are shared with TRBD2. The CDR3 length is 17 residues. The germline V gene encodes CDR1 PRHDT and CDR2 FYEKMQ (reference sequence). Germline trimming cut 5 bases from V and 6 bases from J; bases unmatched to any gene: 9. The CDR3 DNA follows: TGTGCCAGCAGCAGCCGGACTAGCGGGGGGGCCGGTGATACGCAGTATTTT. It yields the protein CASSSRTSGGAGDTQYF.

The chain uses TRBV29-1 and TRBJ2-1; no reliable D call. The CDR3 runs to 12 residues. The ends were cut back, 0 bases at V and 5 bases at J, with 5 bases in the middle. In germline, CDR1 is SQVTM, CDR2 ANQGSEA. The CDR3 nucleotides read TGCAGCGTTGAAGAAGACCACAATGAGCAGTTCTTC. Amino acid sequence: CSVEEDHNEQFF.

In its sample, this clone was seen once. V and J are TRBV4-1 and TRBJ2-7; D may correspond to TRBD1 or TRBD2 (5 bases each). V lost 0 bases and J lost 0, with 9 bases in between. Germline CDR1 is MGHRA and CDR2 is YSYEKL. The CDR3 has 15 residues. The CDR3 loop reads CASSQEGTSSYEQYF. Here the CDR3 DNA reads TGCGCCAGCAGCCAAGAGGGGACGTCCTCCTACGAGCAGTACTTC.

Points on this clone: The junction does not match germline at one end; this may be a read error. The rearrangement joins TRBV6-6 to TRBJ1-2; D might be TRBD1 (5 bases). The CDR3 covers 14 residues. Per germline, CDR1 MNHNY and CDR2 SVGAGI (reference sequence). The CDR3: CAISDPDRSYGYTF. The CDR3 region has the DNA TGTGCCATCAGTGATCCCGACAGAAGCTATGGCTACACCTTC.

The chain recombines TRBV15 with TRBJ1-5, with TRBD1 matching 8 bases. V lost 2 bases and J lost 5; bases outside the gene matches: 11. The CDR3 contains 17 residues. Germline V gene sequence: CDR1 LNHNV, CDR2 YYDKDF (reference sequence). The CDR3 spells CATSRTWDRKEDQPQHF. Here the CDR3 DNA reads TGTGCCACCAGCAGAACTTGGGACAGGAAAGAAGATCAGCCCCAGCATTTT. The variable domain in full, completed from reference TRBV15 and TRBJ1-5, reads DAMVIQNPRYQVTQFGKPVTLSCSQTLNHNVMYWYQQKSSQAPKLLFHYYDKDFNNEADTPDNFQSRRPNTSFCFLDIRSPGLGDTAMYLCATSRTWDRKEDQPQHFGDGTRLSIL.